One sample yielded the 19 T cell receptor beta chains listed below, sequenced in a study of neoadjuvant anti-PD-1 for oral cavity cancer. This table comes from immunoSEQ multiplex PCR, and its TCRdb copy is limited to in-frame clones, with some not included. The table lists around 67,000 clones, about nine tenths of them singletons, with 2.5% to 3% in the top ten. Time point here: after neoadjuvant nivolumab, at surgical resection. This sample comprised PBMCs, obtained after nivolumab (anti-PD-1) treatment. These receptors all stem from a person aged 35-79 years with oral cavity squamous cell carcinoma.

The chain combines TRBV7-8 with TRBJ1-1, with D uncertain. Germline CDR1 is SGHVS and CDR2 is FQNEAQ. V was trimmed by 4 bases and J by 1 base, leaving 19 bases between them. The CDR3 extends over 17 amino acids. The CDR3 region has the DNA TGTGCCAGCAGCTCCTCTTTCGGACGGGTTGCGAACACTGAAGCTTTCTTT. Protein sequence: CASSSSFGRVANTEAFF.

The chain recombines TRBV5-1 with TRBJ2-1; D possibly corresponds to TRBD1 (5 bases). V was pared by 4 bases and J by 0 bases, with 14 bases between. Per germline, CDR1 SGHRS and CDR2 YFSETQ. The CDR3 spans 16 residues. CDR3 in DNA: TGCGCCAGCAGCCCGGACGGACAAAGCTCCTACAATGAGCAGTTCTTC. Translation gives CASSPDGQSSYNEQFF.

This clone appeared once. The chain couples TRBV6-1 to TRBJ2-5; D is possibly TRBD1 (6 bases). Germline V gene data show CDR1 as MNHNS and CDR2 as SASEGT. V dropped 7 bases and J dropped 4 bases, with 10 bases sitting between them. The CDR3 has 12 amino acids. The chain's CDR3 is CASTTGLETQYF. CDR3 coding DNA: TGTGCCAGCACCACAGGGCTAGAGACCCAGTACTTC.

The CDR3, as DNA: TGCAGCGTTTATCCCGGGGGAGAGACCCAGTACTTC. Its translation is CSVYPGGETQYF. This chain uses TRBV29-1 with TRBJ2-5; D is possibly TRBD2 (6 bases). Per the germline V gene, CDR1 is SQVTM and CDR2 is ANQGSEA. CDR3 size: 12 residues. V shed 5 bases and J shed 4 bases, with 11 bases lying between them.

V usage is TRBV4-2 and J usage is TRBJ1-5, with TRBD1 identical over 7 bases. Germline values: CDR1 LGHNA, CDR2 YNFKEQ. There are 14 residues in the CDR3. Germline trimming cut 4 bases from V and 5 bases from J; bases unmatched to any gene: 5. CDR3 DNA: TGTGCCAGCAGCCGGGACAGTCAATATCAGCCCCAGCATTTT. This encodes CASSRDSQYQPQHF.

This sequence joins TRBV11-2 and TRBJ1-2, with D unclear. V was shortened by 1 base and J by 0 bases, with 6 bases between the two germline ends. From germline, CDR1 is SGHAT and CDR2 FQNNGV. CDR3 length equals 14 residues. CDR3 sequence: CASSLVPSNYGYTF. Here the CDR3 DNA reads TGTGCCAGCAGCTTAGTGCCATCTAACTATGGCTACACCTTC.

This chain connects TRBV30 to TRBJ1-2; no definite D call. This CDR3 comprises 14 residues. Germline V CDR1 and CDR2: GTSNPN, SVGIG (reference sequence). V lost 5 bases and J lost 3, with 16 bases in between. In DNA, the CDR3 is TGTGCCTGGGGTCCCCGAGTGAGGCACTATGGCTACACCTTC. It translates to CAWGPRVRHYGYTF.

The rearrangement links TRBV10-3 to TRBJ2-7; maybe TRBD1 (5 bases). Germline V gene lookup returns CDR1 ENHRY and CDR2 SYGVKD. The CDR3 is made up of 12 amino acids. Trimming removed 6 bases from V and 2 bases from J, with 8 bases in between. Here the CDR3 DNA reads TGTGCCATCAGACAGGAGACCTACGAGCAGTACTTC. Its protein product is CAIRQETYEQYF.

The V gene is TRBV28, the J gene TRBJ1-2, with D perhaps TRBD1 (5 bases). The CDR3 is 13 amino acids. The V gene's germline CDR1 is MDHEN and CDR2 SYDVKM. V lost 2 bases, J lost 4 bases, and 8 bases lay in between. CDR3: CASSLAGTYGYTF. The CDR3 region has the DNA TGTGCCAGCAGTTTAGCAGGGACCTATGGCTACACCTTC.

The chain recombines TRBV27 with TRBJ1-4; D call uncertain. The CDR3 covers 11 residues. With 3 bases removed from V and 10 bases from J, the gap between germline ends came to 6 bases. Germline-derived CDR1 and CDR2 are MNHEY and SMNVEV (reference sequence). The CDR3 here is CASSFPGKLFF. As DNA, the CDR3 is TGTGCCAGCAGTTTTCCCGGAAAACTGTTTTTT. Together with reference TRBV27 and TRBJ1-4, the CDR3 gives the full variable domain: EAQVTQNPRYLITVTGKKLTVTCSQNMNHEYMSWYRQDPGLGLRQIYYSMNVEVTDKGDVPEGYKVSRKEKRNFPLILESPSPNQTSLYFCASSFPGKLFFGSGTQLSVL.

The CDR3 coding sequence is TGTGCCAGCAGTTACTCGGTAAGGAACAATGAGCAGTTCTTC. Encoded protein: CASSYSVRNNEQFF. The rearrangement joins TRBV6-6 to TRBJ2-1; D is uncertain. The germline gives CDR1 MNHNY, CDR2 SVGAGI (reference sequence). Trimming shortened V by 0 bases and J by 5 bases, and 8 bases separated the two germline ends. The CDR3 has 14 residues.

The chain recombines TRBV19 with TRBJ2-7; 7 nucleotides agree with TRBD1. Trimming cost V 5 bases and J 2 bases; bases outside gene matches: 9. From germline, CDR1 is LNHDA and CDR2 SQIVND (reference sequence). This CDR3 contains 15 residues. CDR3 residues: CASSLSTGITYEQYF. The DNA for the CDR3 is TGTGCCAGTAGTCTATCGACAGGGATCACCTACGAGCAGTACTTC.

Comment on this clone: The conserved final phenylalanine or tryptophan is absent from the CDR3, which likely points to a read error. The limits of the CDR3 on the DNA are not certain, so only TCRdb's listed CDR3 is given. The chain employs TRBV20-1 and TRBJ1-2; the table names TRBD1, a call not compared with the DNA. With termini counted, the CDR3 has 10 amino acids. Germline loops: CDR1 DFQATT, CDR2 SNEGSKA (reference sequence). CDR3 residues: CSAPGTAQQI.

The gene calls are TRBV28 and TRBJ2-2, with unresolved D. The CDR3 runs 14 residues. The V end was cut by 5 bases, the J end by 2 bases, with 9 bases between. Germline CDR1 and CDR2: MDHEN and SYDVKM. In DNA form, the CDR3 reads TGTGCCAGCAGTGCCGCGACTAACACCGGGGAGCTGTTTTTT. The encoded protein is CASSAATNTGELFF.

V usage is TRBV2 and J usage is TRBJ2-2; 10 bases are shared with TRBD1. This CDR3 is 16 amino acids long. V shed 7 bases and J 2 bases; nucleotides not matched to a gene: 7. Germline-derived CDR1 and CDR2 are SNHLY and FYNNEI. The CDR3 sequence is CASTPDRGRNTGELFF. CDR3 DNA sequence: TGTGCCAGCACCCCCGACAGGGGGCGCAACACCGGGGAGCTGTTTTTT.

The gene calls are TRBV7-3 and TRBJ1-1; D gene ambiguous. The germline V gene encodes CDR1 SGHTA and CDR2 FQGTGA. Trimming left V 5 bases short and J 1 base short, with 11 bases between. The CDR3 has 14 residues. The CDR3 protein is CASSPLRRNTEAFF. The CDR3 DNA is TGTGCCAGCAGCCCACTGAGGCGGAACACTGAAGCTTTCTTT.

The gene calls are TRBV28 and TRBJ2-5; D is possibly TRBD1 (8 bases). From germline, CDR1 is MDHEN and CDR2 SYDVKM. This CDR3 contains 14 residues. V was pared by 4 bases and J by 4 bases, with 13 bases between. The CDR3 DNA is TGTGCCAGCAGTTCGACAGGGGAGGGAGAGACCCAGTACTTC. Translating gives CASSSTGEGETQYF.

This chain joins TRBV29-1 and TRBJ2-3, with D uncertain. With 4 bases removed from V and 2 bases from J, the gap between germline ends came to 7 bases. Germline V CDR1 and CDR2: SQVTM, ANQGSEA. This CDR3 is built from 12 residues. CDR3 in DNA: TGCAGCGTTGCCGGAGCCACAGATACGCAGTATTTT. This sequence encodes CSVAGATDTQYF.

V gene TRBV10-2 combines with J gene TRBJ2-6; TRBD2 might be the D (5 bases). This CDR3 has 15 residues. The germline V and J ends were trimmed by 6 bases and 3 bases, with 12 bases remaining between them. Germline V gene data show CDR1 as WSHSY and CDR2 as SAAADI. The CDR3 DNA reads TGCGCCAGCAGAATCGCGGGCATTGGGGCCAACGTCCTGACTTTC. Translated, it gives CASRIAGIGANVLTF.